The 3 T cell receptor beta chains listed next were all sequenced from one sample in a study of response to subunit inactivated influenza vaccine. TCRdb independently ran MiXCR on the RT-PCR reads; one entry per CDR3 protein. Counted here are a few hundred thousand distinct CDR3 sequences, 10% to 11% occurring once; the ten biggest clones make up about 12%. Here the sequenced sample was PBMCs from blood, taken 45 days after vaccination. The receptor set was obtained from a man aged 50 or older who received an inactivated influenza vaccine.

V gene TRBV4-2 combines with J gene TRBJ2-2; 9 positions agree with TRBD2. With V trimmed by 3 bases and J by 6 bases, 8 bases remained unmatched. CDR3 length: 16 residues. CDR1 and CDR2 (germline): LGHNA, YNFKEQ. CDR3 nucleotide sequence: TGTGCCAGCAGCCATAGGTCGCTAGCGGGGTCCGGGGAGCTGTTTTTT. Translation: CASSHRSLAGSGELFF.

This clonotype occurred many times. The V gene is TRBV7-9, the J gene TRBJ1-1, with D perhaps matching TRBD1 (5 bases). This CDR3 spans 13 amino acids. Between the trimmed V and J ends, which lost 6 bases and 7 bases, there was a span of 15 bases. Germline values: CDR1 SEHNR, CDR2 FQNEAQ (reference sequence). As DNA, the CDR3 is TGTGCCAGCAGACGAGATGGCACAGGTGAAGCTTTCTTT. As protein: CASRRDGTGEAFF. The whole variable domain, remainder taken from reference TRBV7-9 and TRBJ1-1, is DTGVSQNPRHKITKRGQNVTFRCDPISEHNRLYWYRQTLGQGPEFLTYFQNEAQLEKSRLLSDRFSAERPKGSFSTLEIQRTEQGDSAMYLCASRRDGTGEAFFGQGTRLTVV.

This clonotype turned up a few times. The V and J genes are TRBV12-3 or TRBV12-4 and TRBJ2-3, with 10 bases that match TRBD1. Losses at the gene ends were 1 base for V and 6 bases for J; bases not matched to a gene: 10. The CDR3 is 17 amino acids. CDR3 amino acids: CASSLEYRTGGSDTQYF. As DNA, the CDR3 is TGTGCCAGCAGTTTAGAATACAGGACAGGGGGGTCGGATACGCAGTATTTT.